Sequencing of this T cell receptor beta chain was carried out in a study of CD8+CD57+ T cells in acquired aplastic anemia. In the study overall: The sorted CD4+ and CD8+ cells yielded an average around 3.4 ug of DNA. As sequenced from healthy donors, CD4+ cells averaged roughly 10 million reads. Study-level points and caveats: Patient and control CD8+ Simpson's diversity was not significantly different. Patients had twenty-nine CD8+ CDR3 sequences in common with controls (the shared set).

This clonotype has only one observation. What it binds is not known. Looked up from germline, CDR1 is SGHVS and CDR2 is FQNEAQ. Between the trimmed V and J ends, which lost 5 bases and 2 bases, there was a span of 13 bases. CDR3 length: 15 amino acids. Profiling of TCR beta VDJ combinations and CDR3 sequences used genomic DNA as template. TCRdb used MiXCR to reprocess the reads, holding one entry per CDR3 protein. The sample holds under 200,000 distinct CDR3 sequences, approximately 40% seen once. The sequence came from a human donor in good health. Sample: sorted CD4+, CD8+, or CD8+CD57+ T cells (not recorded which) from PBMCs. The chain couples TRBV7-8 to TRBJ1-5; D is undetermined. CDR3 bases: TGTGCCAGCAGCATTAGAGATAGAGGCAATCAGCCCCAGCATTTT. As protein: CASSIRDRGNQPQHF.